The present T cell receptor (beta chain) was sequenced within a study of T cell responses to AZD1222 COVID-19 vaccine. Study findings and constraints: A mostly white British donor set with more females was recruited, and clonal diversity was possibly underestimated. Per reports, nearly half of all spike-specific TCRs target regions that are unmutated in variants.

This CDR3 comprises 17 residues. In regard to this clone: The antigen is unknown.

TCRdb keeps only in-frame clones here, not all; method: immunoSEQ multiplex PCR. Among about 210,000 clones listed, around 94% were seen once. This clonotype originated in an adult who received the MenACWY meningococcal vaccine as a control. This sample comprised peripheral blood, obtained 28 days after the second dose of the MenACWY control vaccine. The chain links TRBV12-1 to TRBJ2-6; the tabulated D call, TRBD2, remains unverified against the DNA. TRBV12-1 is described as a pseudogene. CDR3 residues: CASSLVLVDSGANVLTF. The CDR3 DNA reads TGTGCCAGCAGCTTGGTCCTAGTTGACTCTGGGGCCAACGTCCTGACTTTC.